One and the same sample provided the 32 T cell receptor beta chains below, sequenced in a study of radiation and T cells in renal cell carcinoma. Time point given: blood 2 weeks post-SBRT. Treatment meaning: 15 Gy SBRT to primary tumor, nephrectomy 4 weeks later. The table came from immunoSEQ multiplex PCR; TCRdb's copy has only in-frame clones and leaves some out. The data contain more than 75,000 clones, about 86% of them singletons. This sample comprised blood, obtained from a patient whose treatment included radiotherapy and nephrectomy. The receptors were gathered from a woman in her forties or fifties with renal cell carcinoma.

This chain connects TRBV5-1 to TRBJ2-7, with 8 bases identical to TRBD1. The germline V gene has CDR1 SGHRS and CDR2 YFSETQ. The CDR3 covers 13 residues. Trimming cost V 3 bases and J 7 bases; bases outside gene matches: 6. This CDR3 reads CASSYQGAWEQYF. The CDR3 DNA reads TGCGCCAGCAGCTACCAGGGGGCGTGGGAGCAGTACTTC.

The chain combines TRBV28 with TRBJ1-1, with D possibly being TRBD1 (6 bases). The CDR3 is 12 amino acids. Germline-derived CDR1 and CDR2 are MDHEN and SYDVKM. V shed 2 bases and J shed 11 bases, with 12 bases lying between them. In nucleotides, the CDR3 is TGTGCCAGCAGTTTACAGCGTACAGGGGCTTTCTTT. It specifies CASSLQRTGAFF. The full variable domain, rest sourced from reference TRBV28 and TRBJ1-1, is DVKVTQSSRYLVKRTGEKVFLECVQDMDHENMFWYRQDPGLGLRLIYFSYDVKMKEKGDIPEGYSVSREKKERFSLILESASTNQTSMYLCASSLQRTGAFFGQGTRLTVV.

The chain employs TRBV30 and TRBJ2-7; TRBD1 is a possible D gene (5 bases). The germline CDR1 and CDR2 sequences are GTSNPN and SVGIG (reference sequence). Trimming left V 2 bases short and J 1 base short, with 12 bases between. The CDR3 consists of 14 residues. The CDR3 sequence: CAWSSGAWSYEQYF. In DNA, the CDR3 is TGTGCCTGGAGTTCTGGGGCTTGGTCCTACGAGCAGTACTTC.

This clone was picked up one time. V is TRBV28 and J is TRBJ2-3, with 7 bases that match TRBD1. Germline V gives CDR1 MDHEN, CDR2 SYDVKM. This CDR3 has 14 amino acids. J gave up 3 bases and V 3 bases, and 3 bases lay outside the gene matches. The CDR3 loop reads CASSLTGQTDTQYF. The CDR3 bases are TGTGCCAGCAGTTTGACAGGGCAAACAGATACGCAGTATTTT.

This clone occurred a few times. This chain uses TRBV18 with TRBJ1-3; no clear D gene. Trimming pared 5 bases from V and 0 bases from J, leaving 11 bases between. From germline, CDR1 is KGHSH and CDR2 LQKENI. The CDR3 has 15 amino acids. CDR3 sequence: CASSLQTLSGNTIYF. The CDR3 coding sequence is TGTGCCAGCTCATTACAGACTCTCTCTGGAAACACCATATATTTT.

This clone was observed once. The DNA of the CDR3 is TGTGCCAGCAGCCTCCTCCCGGCGAGGGGCACAGATACGCAGTATTTT. This encodes CASSLLPARGTDTQYF. J is TRBJ2-3 and V is TRBV7-2; a weak D match, TRBD2 (5 bases). V lost 5 bases and J 1 base, leaving 16 bases between the germline ends. CDR3 size: 16 residues. Germline V gives CDR1 SGHTA, CDR2 FQGNSA.

The CDR3 region is CASSSRDRVPYEQYF. CDR3 nucleotide sequence: TGTGCCAGCAGTTCCCGGGACAGGGTCCCCTACGAGCAGTACTTC. This sequence joins TRBV28 and TRBJ2-7, with 9 bases that match TRBD1. The V segment lost 4 bases and the J segment 2 bases; nucleotides outside the gene matches: 6. The CDR3 sequence is 15 residues long. From germline, CDR1 is MDHEN and CDR2 SYDVKM.

The chain has TRBV5-6 and TRBJ2-1, with a weak D call TRBD2 (6 bases). The V gene's germline CDR1 is SGHDT and CDR2 YYEEEE. The germline V and J ends were trimmed by 7 bases and 0 bases, with 14 bases remaining between them. The CDR3 extends over 15 amino acids. The CDR3 protein is CASCWGTGSYNEQFF. In DNA form, the CDR3 reads TGTGCCAGCTGCTGGGGGACTGGCTCCTACAATGAGCAGTTCTTC.

The rearrangement uses TRBV5-4 and TRBJ2-7; 7 bases are a match to TRBD1. Trimming took 2 bases from V and 3 from J; bases not matched to a gene: 5. There are 14 residues in the CDR3. Germline V lookup: CDR1 SGHNT, CDR2 YYREEE (reference sequence). The CDR3 reads CASSFKGAHYEQYF. The CDR3 region has the DNA TGTGCCAGCAGCTTTAAGGGGGCCCACTACGAGCAGTACTTC.

V usage is TRBV7-9 and J usage is TRBJ2-3; either TRBD1 or TRBD2 may supply D (5 bases each). Germline loops: CDR1 SEHNR, CDR2 FQNEAQ (reference sequence). The CDR3 runs 15 residues. Trimming removed 1 base at V and 0 bases at J, with 8 bases between. Written as DNA, the CDR3 is TGTGCCAGCAGCTTAGGAGGGGCTAGCACAGATACGCAGTATTTT. This codes for CASSLGGASTDTQYF.

CDR3: CASSLDQGGEKLFF. CDR3 DNA: TGTGCCAGCAGCCTGGACCAGGGTGGTGAAAAACTGTTTTTT. V gene TRBV5-5 combines with J gene TRBJ1-4; tentatively, D is TRBD1 (5 bases). This CDR3 contains 14 residues. Germline CDR1 is SGHKS and CDR2 is YYEKEE (reference sequence). Trimming stripped 4 bases from V and 7 bases from J, with 14 bases between.

The chain couples TRBV5-1 to TRBJ1-4, with 7 positions matching TRBD1. Losses at the gene ends were 1 base for V and 8 bases for J; bases not matched to a gene: 5. CDR3 size: 14 residues. Looked up from germline, CDR1 is SGHRS and CDR2 is YFSETQ. DNA for the CDR3: TGCGCCAGCAGCTTGACAGGGGTGGAGGAAAAACTGTTTTTT. This gives the protein CASSLTGVEEKLFF.

This clone is a singleton in its sample. CDR3 loop: CASIPNGGDEQYF. CDR3 nucleotide sequence: TGTGCCAGTATCCCTAATGGGGGCGACGAGCAGTACTTC. The chain has TRBV19 and TRBJ2-7; D possibly corresponds to TRBD1 (6 bases). This CDR3 has 13 residues. Per the germline V gene, CDR1 is LNHDA and CDR2 is SQIVND (reference sequence). Trimming took off 7 bases at V and 5 bases at J, with 15 bases between the two ends. Full variable domain (rest looked up from reference TRBV19 and TRBJ2-7): DGGITQSPKYLFRKEGQNVTLSCEQNLNHDAMYWYRQDPGQGLRLIYYSQIVNDFQKGDIAEGYSVSREKKESFPLTVTSAQKNPTAFYLCASIPNGGDEQYFGPGTRLTVT.

The chain has TRBV6-1 and TRBJ2-1; 7 bases are a match to TRBD1. J gave up 9 bases and V 1 base, and 3 bases lay outside the gene matches. There are 13 residues in the CDR3. The germline CDR1 and CDR2 sequences are MNHNS and SASEGT. DNA of the CDR3: TGTGCCAGCAGTGAAGGACAGGGTGGTGAGCAGTTCTTC. Translation: CASSEGQGGEQFF.

The V and J genes are TRBV11-2 and TRBJ1-4; no firm D call. Trimming removed 1 base at V and 8 bases at J, with 11 bases between. This CDR3 has 14 residues. Germline V gene data show CDR1 as SGHAT and CDR2 as FQNNGV. CDR3 DNA sequence: TGTGCCAGCAGCTTAGGGCTGGGAGGGGAAAAACTGTTTTTT. This sequence encodes CASSLGLGGEKLFF.

This sequence joins TRBV30 and TRBJ1-5; D is possibly TRBD1 (6 bases). The CDR3 is 13 residues long. Germline V CDR1 and CDR2: GTSNPN, SVGIG (reference sequence). Trimming pared 4 bases from V and 4 bases from J, leaving 11 bases between. The CDR3 DNA reads TGTGCCTGGACGGGGGGCGGGAATCAGCCCCAGCATTTT. Translating it yields CAWTGGGNQPQHF.

The chain carries TRBV9 and TRBJ2-1, with TRBD2 as a possible D gene (5 bases). This CDR3 contains 14 residues. CDR1 SGDLS and CDR2 YYNGEE come from the germline V gene. V lost 3 bases to trimming and J lost 5 bases, with 12 bases between them. The CDR3: CASSAPSGNNEQFF. In DNA form, the CDR3 reads TGTGCCAGCAGCGCCCCGAGCGGTAACAATGAGCAGTTCTTC.

This clone is a singleton in its sample. V is TRBV4-2 and J is TRBJ2-5, with D unresolved. Per the germline V gene, CDR1 is LGHNA and CDR2 is YNFKEQ. V was trimmed by 8 bases and J by 2 bases, leaving 12 bases between them. This CDR3 has 13 residues. This CDR3 reads CASRESSQETQYF. The CDR3 DNA reads TGTGCCAGCCGAGAGTCCAGTCAAGAGACCCAGTACTTC.

This chain uses TRBV30 with TRBJ1-1; D possibly corresponds to TRBD1 (5 bases). The CDR3 has 14 residues. CDR1 and CDR2 (germline): GTSNPN, SVGIG (reference sequence). Trimming cost V 2 bases and J 0 bases, with 10 bases left between them. CDR3 region: CAWSTGTVNTEAFF. CDR3 DNA: TGTGCCTGGAGTACCGGGACGGTGAACACTGAAGCTTTCTTT. The full variable domain, with the rest looked up from reference TRBV30 and TRBJ1-1, is SQTIHQWPATLVQPVGSPLSLECTVEGTSNPNLYWYRQAAGRGLQLLFYSVGIGQISSEVPQNLSASRPQDRQFILSSKKLLLSDSGFYLCAWSTGTVNTEAFFGQGTRLTVV.

The chain couples TRBV14 to TRBJ2-7; tentative D call: TRBD1 (6 bases). Trimming removed 0 bases at V and 4 bases at J, with 10 bases between. The germline V gene has CDR1 SGHDN and CDR2 FVKESK. The CDR3 runs 14 residues. CDR3 coding DNA: TGTGCCAGCAGCCAAGAGGGGGCAGTGTACGAGCAGTACTTC. This encodes CASSQEGAVYEQYF.

A single count supports this clone. The J gene is TRBJ2-3, the V gene TRBV7-6, with 9 positions matching TRBD1. V shed 1 base and J 0 bases; nucleotides not matched to a gene: 2. Germline V gene sequence: CDR1 SGHVS, CDR2 FNYEAQ. The CDR3 is 16 amino acids. This chain's CDR3 is CASSLGTGVSTDTQYF. CDR3 coding DNA: TGTGCCAGCAGCTTAGGGACAGGGGTTAGCACAGATACGCAGTATTTT.

The gene calls are TRBV15 and TRBJ1-2; D uncertain. With 5 bases removed from V and 0 bases from J, the gap between germline ends came to 7 bases. The CDR3 is 13 amino acids. Germline V CDR1 and CDR2: LNHNV, YYDKDF (reference sequence). CDR3 nucleotides: TGTGCCACCAGCTGGGAAACTAACTATGGCTACACCTTC. Its translation is CATSWETNYGYTF.

This chain connects TRBV7-9 to TRBJ2-7; a possible D gene is TRBD1 (5 bases). This CDR3 has 13 residues. V was pared by 5 bases and J by 1 base, with 9 bases between. Looked up from germline, CDR1 is SEHNR and CDR2 is FQNEAQ (reference sequence). The chain's CDR3 is CASSPDSSYEQYF. The CDR3 region has the DNA TGTGCCAGCAGCCCCGACAGTTCCTACGAGCAGTACTTC.

The chain has TRBV19 and TRBJ1-1; 9 bases are a match to TRBD1. CDR1 LNHDA and CDR2 SQIVND come from the germline V gene (reference sequence). Trimming removed 4 bases from V and 5 bases from J; junction bases left unmatched: 5. The CDR3 sequence is 14 residues long. This CDR3 reads CASSRQGVRTEAFF. CDR3 DNA sequence: TGTGCCAGTAGTAGACAGGGGGTAAGAACTGAAGCTTTCTTT.

The V call is TRBV19, the J call TRBJ1-4, with TRBD1 as a possible D gene (5 bases). The CDR3 contains 15 residues. V was clipped by 6 bases and J by 2 bases, with 13 bases between them. Germline V lookup: CDR1 LNHDA, CDR2 SQIVND (reference sequence). Here the CDR3 reads CASSPGWGTNEKLFF. CDR3 coding DNA: TGTGCCAGTAGCCCCGGTTGGGGGACTAATGAAAAACTGTTTTTT.

In its sample, this clone was seen a few times. The gene calls are TRBV7-9 and TRBJ1-3, with no clear D. The CDR3 extends over 16 amino acids. The V gene's germline CDR1 is SEHNR and CDR2 FQNEAQ (reference sequence). Trimming took off 1 base at V and 0 bases at J, with 10 bases between the two ends. The DNA for the CDR3 is TGTGCCAGCAGCTTAGTCGGCTCGGGCTCTGGAAACACCATATATTTT. Its translation: CASSLVGSGSGNTIYF. The full variable domain, its missing parts supplied by reference TRBV7-9 and TRBJ1-3, is DTGVSQNPRHKITKRGQNVTFRCDPISEHNRLYWYRQTLGQGPEFLTYFQNEAQLEKSRLLSDRFSAERPKGSFSTLEIQRTEQGDSAMYLCASSLVGSGSGNTIYFGEGSWLTVV.

This clone was observed a few times. The chain combines TRBV7-8 with TRBJ1-5; D unresolved. Germline V lookup: CDR1 SGHVS, CDR2 FQNEAQ. The CDR3 totals 13 residues. Trimming stripped 7 bases from V and 2 bases from J, with 9 bases between. Here the CDR3 DNA reads TGTGCCAGCAAGCTCGGGGGCAATCAGCCCCAGCATTTT. Translation gives CASKLGGNQPQHF.

V is TRBV27 and J is TRBJ1-1, with a weak D call TRBD1 (5 bases). Per the germline V gene, CDR1 is MNHEY and CDR2 is SMNVEV (reference sequence). V shed 4 bases and J shed 0 bases, with 9 bases lying between them. The CDR3 totals 14 residues. CDR3 DNA: TGTGCCAGCAGTTCCCCGACAGTGAACACTGAAGCTTTCTTT. Translated, it gives CASSSPTVNTEAFF.

V gene TRBV7-9 combines with J gene TRBJ2-1; 7 positions match TRBD2. The CDR3 contains 16 residues. J was trimmed by 8 bases and V by 5 bases; bases with no gene match: 15. CDR1 and CDR2 (germline): SEHNR, FQNEAQ (reference sequence). Here the CDR3 reads CASSPLNRRERYEQFF. The CDR3 coding sequence is TGTGCCAGCAGCCCCTTAAATAGGCGGGAGAGGTATGAGCAGTTCTTC.

The J gene is TRBJ2-1, the V gene TRBV30, with a possible D match to TRBD1 (5 bases). Trimming left V 8 bases short and J 14 bases short, with 13 bases between. Germline V gene lookup returns CDR1 GTSNPN and CDR2 SVGIG (reference sequence). CDR3 length: 9 residues. CDR3 sequence (DNA): TGTGCCCAAAGGGGTTGGGAGTTCTTC. Residues: CAQRGWEFF. Filled out from reference TRBV30 and TRBJ2-1, the complete variable domain reads SQTIHQWPATLVQPVGSPLSLECTVEGTSNPNLYWYRQAAGRGLQLLFYSVGIGQISSEVPQNLSASRPQDRQFILSSKKLLLSDSGFYLCAQRGWEFFGPGTRLTVL.

The chain recombines TRBV5-5 with TRBJ1-1; D gene unclear. CDR1 is SGHKS and CDR2 is YYEKEE in the germline V gene (reference sequence). The CDR3 is made up of 15 amino acids. V lost 2 bases to trimming and J lost 1 base, with 12 bases between them. The DNA of the CDR3 is TGTGCCAGCAGCTTCAACTACGGGTGGAACACTGAAGCTTTCTTT. Residues: CASSFNYGWNTEAFF. Variable domain in full (rest from reference TRBV5-5 and TRBJ1-1): DAGVTQSPTHLIKTRGQQVTLRCSPISGHKSVSWYQQVLGQGPQFIFQYYEKEERGRGNFPDRFSARQFPNYSSELNVNALLLGDSALYLCASSFNYGWNTEAFFGQGTRLTVV.

The V gene is TRBV5-4, the J gene TRBJ2-1; D call uncertain. Germline CDR1 SGHNT, CDR2 YYREEE (reference sequence). The CDR3 length is 16 residues. Trimming left V 4 bases short and J 4 bases short, with 18 bases between. CDR3 coding DNA: TGTGCCAGCAGCGCTGGACCGGAGATCCGGTACAATGAGCAGTTCTTC. It specifies CASSAGPEIRYNEQFF.